This passage covers 25 T cell receptor beta chains from one sample sequenced in a study of shared clonotypes between healthy human individuals. Method: immunoSEQ multiplex PCR; TCRdb's copy keeps in-frame clones and lacks some. The sample contains hundreds of thousands of clones, less than 97% of which appear only once. Naive CD8 cells lacked CD45RO and underwent positive selection for CCR7, leaving out terminally differentiated effector memory CD45RA+ cells. The sequenced sample was naive CD8+ T cells sorted from blood. These receptors all come from a woman younger than 45 in good health.

This clone has a single count. J is TRBJ2-5 and V is TRBV5-4, with D unresolved. Judging by the DNA end, TRBJ2-7 fits better; the J call may be wrong. This CDR3 has 13 residues. The V gene's germline CDR1 is SGHNT and CDR2 YYREEE (reference sequence). The CDR3 nucleotides read TGTGCCAGCAGCGCCGACAACACCTACGAGCAGTACTTC. Its protein is CASSADNTYEQYF.

The V gene is TRBV28, the J gene TRBJ2-1; D not certain. Trimming stripped 3 bases from V and 5 bases from J, with 5 bases between. The length of the CDR3 is 12 residues. CDR1 is MDHEN, CDR2 SYDVKM, per germline. The CDR3: CASSFWDNEQFF. DNA for the CDR3: TGTGCCAGCAGTTTTTGGGACAATGAGCAGTTCTTC.

The genes are TRBV4-2 and TRBJ2-2; 7 nucleotides match TRBD2. The CDR3 is 17 residues long. Germline CDR1 reads LGHNA; CDR2 reads YNFKEQ. V shed 0 bases and J 2 bases; nucleotides not matched to a gene: 6. For the CDR3, the DNA is TGTGCCAGCAGCCAAGAATATGCGGGAGAAAACACCGGGGAGCTGTTTTTT. Its protein product is CASSQEYAGENTGELFF.

This chain connects TRBV2 to TRBJ2-6; D is undetermined. Trimming cost V 3 bases and J 0 bases, with 6 bases left between them. CDR1 and CDR2 from the germline V gene are SNHLY and FYNNEI. The CDR3 is 15 amino acids. The CDR3 reads CASSDLGSGANVLTF. CDR3 nucleotide sequence: TGTGCCAGCAGTGATTTGGGCTCTGGGGCCAACGTCCTGACTTTC.

V gene TRBV9 combines with J gene TRBJ1-1, with a weak D call TRBD1 (5 bases). Trimming cost V 0 bases and J 6 bases, with 12 bases left between them. The length of the CDR3 is 14 residues. CDR1 and CDR2 (germline): SGDLS, YYNGEE. CDR3 sequence (DNA): TGTGCCAGCAGCGTAGACGGGGGAGGGCCTGAAGCTTTCTTT. Its protein is CASSVDGGGPEAFF. The full variable domain, its missing parts supplied by reference TRBV9 and TRBJ1-1, is DSGVTQTPKHLITATGQRVTLRCSPRSGDLSVYWYQQSLDQGLQFLIQYYNGEERAKGNILERFSAQQFPDLHSELNLSSLELGDSALYFCASSVDGGGPEAFFGQGTRLTVV.

This chain uses TRBV29-1 with TRBJ1-5, with a tentative D call TRBD1 (6 bases). V gave up 6 bases and J gave up 0 bases, with 12 bases separating them. Germline V gene lookup returns CDR1 SQVTM and CDR2 ANQGSEA. This CDR3 has 14 residues. In nucleotides, the CDR3 is TGCAGCGTAATAGGGGGAGATAGCAATCAGCCCCAGCATTTT. Protein sequence: CSVIGGDSNQPQHF. Supplemented by reference TRBV29-1 and TRBJ1-5, the full variable domain reads SAVISQKPSRDICQRGTSLTIQCQVDSQVTMMFWYRQQPGQSLTLIATANQGSEATYESGFVIDKFPISRPNLTFSTLTVSNMSPEDSSIYLCSVIGGDSNQPQHFGDGTRLSIL.

The chain carries TRBV5-5 and TRBJ2-7; D is uncertain. Between the trimmed V and J ends, which lost 5 bases and 2 bases, there was a span of 20 bases. Germline assignment: CDR1 SGHKS and CDR2 YYEKEE (reference sequence). The CDR3 length is 16 residues. The CDR3 loop is CASRIAPIHPTYEQYF. The CDR3 coding sequence is TGTGCCAGCAGGATCGCGCCAATTCACCCTACCTACGAGCAGTACTTC.

V and J are TRBV5-8 and TRBJ2-1; TRBD1 might be the D (6 bases). The CDR3 loop spans 15 amino acids. The germline V gene encodes CDR1 SGHTS and CDR2 YDEGEE. V was cut by 0 bases and J by 7 bases, with 14 bases left in between. The CDR3 bases are TGTGCCAGCAGCTTGGGACAGGTTGAATTTAATGAGCAGTTCTTC. Translation gives CASSLGQVEFNEQFF.

This chain connects TRBV7-9 to TRBJ2-7; the D gene is possibly TRBD2 (6 bases). The CDR3 runs to 14 residues. The germline V and J ends were trimmed by 1 base and 2 bases, with 9 bases remaining between them. Germline V gene sequence: CDR1 SEHNR, CDR2 FQNEAQ (reference sequence). CDR3 loop: CASSLVGGAYEQYF. The CDR3 DNA follows: TGTGCCAGCAGCTTAGTGGGGGGAGCCTACGAGCAGTACTTC.

This sequence joins TRBV7-9 and TRBJ2-2; no reliable D call. V shed 9 bases and J shed 8 bases, with 7 bases lying between them. The germline V gene has CDR1 SEHNR and CDR2 FQNEAQ (reference sequence). The CDR3 is 10 residues long. The CDR3 here is CARQSGELFF. The CDR3 DNA follows: TGTGCCAGGCAATCGGGGGAGCTGTTTTTT.

The chain links TRBV9 to TRBJ2-7, with 7 bases that match TRBD2. The CDR3 loop spans 16 amino acids. Trimming at V came to 0 bases and at J to 2 bases, leaving 8 bases not matched to a gene. The germline CDR1 and CDR2 sequences are SGDLS and YYNGEE. CDR3 loop: CASSVAVSGWAYEQYF. DNA for the CDR3: TGTGCCAGCAGCGTAGCCGTTAGCGGGTGGGCCTACGAGCAGTACTTC.

The chain combines TRBV6-5 with TRBJ1-1, with D unclear. V lost 2 bases and J lost 13, with 11 bases in between. The CDR3 spans 11 residues. CDR1 is MNHEY and CDR2 is SVGAGI in the germline V gene. The CDR3 nucleotides read TGTGCCAGCAGTTACCAAGGTCAATGTTTCTTT. Translation gives CASSYQGQCFF.

This chain uses TRBV28 with TRBJ2-5, with D tentatively TRBD1 or TRBD2 (5 bases each). Trimming shortened V by 4 bases and J by 5 bases, and 17 bases separated the two germline ends. This CDR3 contains 15 residues. Per the germline V gene, CDR1 is MDHEN and CDR2 is SYDVKM. The CDR3 nucleotides read TGTGCCAGCAGTTCGGACACTGGTACTAGGGAGACCCAGTACTTC. Translation gives CASSSDTGTRETQYF.

The CDR3 DNA reads TGTGCCAGCAGTTTAGCCATTTCGGAGGGGGGTGAAAAACTGTTTTTT. This gives the protein CASSLAISEGGEKLFF. The chain couples TRBV28 to TRBJ1-4; the D gene is possibly TRBD1 (6 bases). V dropped 2 bases and J dropped 7 bases, with 17 bases sitting between them. The CDR3 loop spans 16 amino acids. Germline-derived CDR1 and CDR2 are MDHEN and SYDVKM.

CDR3 residues: CASSPRDRSGEQYF. CDR3 nucleotides: TGTGCCAGCAGCCCACGGGACAGGTCGGGCGAGCAGTACTTC. V is TRBV7-9 and J is TRBJ2-7; 8 bases match TRBD1. V dropped 5 bases and J dropped 6; count of bases not matched to a gene: 9. Germline values: CDR1 SEHNR, CDR2 FQNEAQ (reference sequence). CDR3 length: 14 amino acids.

The chain carries TRBV13 and TRBJ1-1, with 8 bases lining up with TRBD1. V lost 0 bases and J lost 9; bases outside the gene matches: 0. Germline CDR1 PRHDT, CDR2 FYEKMQ (reference sequence). The CDR3 contains 12 residues. The CDR3 DNA is TGTGCCAGCAGCTTAGGCAGGGGGCAAGCTTTCTTT. It specifies CASSLGRGQAFF.

V usage is TRBV6-5 and J usage is TRBJ1-1; D remains ambiguous. Trimming stripped 0 bases from V and 7 bases from J, with 9 bases between. The CDR3 contains 13 residues. Germline values: CDR1 MNHEY, CDR2 SVGAGI. The CDR3 coding sequence is TGTGCCAGCAGTTACTCTGCGGGTTTTGAAGCTTTCTTT. This sequence encodes CASSYSAGFEAFF.

This clone was counted between two and nine times. The chain carries TRBV13 and TRBJ2-5, with D perhaps TRBD1 or TRBD2 (5 bases each). The germline CDR1 and CDR2 sequences are PRHDT and FYEKMQ (reference sequence). V gave up 6 bases and J gave up 1 base, with 9 bases separating them. The CDR3 is 13 amino acids. CDR3 in DNA: TGTGCCAGCAGTCGGGACCTCCAAGAGACCCAGTACTTC. Protein product: CASSRDLQETQYF. The variable domain in full, completed from reference TRBV13 and TRBJ2-5, reads AAGVIQSPRHLIKEKRETATLKCYPIPRHDTVYWYQQGPGQDPQFLISFYEKMQSDKGSIPDRFSAQQFSDYHSELNMSSLELGDSALYFCASSRDLQETQYFGPGTRLLVL.

Here the CDR3 reads CASTGQGANEQYF. CDR3 nucleotides: TGTGCCAGCACCGGACAGGGGGCCAACGAGCAGTACTTC. This sequence joins TRBV2 and TRBJ2-7, with 11 nucleotides matching TRBD1. The CDR3 is 13 amino acids. Germline assignment: CDR1 SNHLY and CDR2 FYNNEI. The ends lost 7 bases at V and 5 bases at J; junction bases unmatched: 4.

In DNA, the CDR3 is TGTGCCAGTAGTATCGAAGCGGGAGGGAGGGAGCAGTACTTC. This encodes CASSIEAGGREQYF. V gene TRBV19 combines with J gene TRBJ2-7; TRBD2 matches at 10 bases. V shed 3 bases and J 7 bases; nucleotides not matched to a gene: 6. This CDR3 is 14 amino acids long. Germline CDR1 and CDR2: LNHDA and SQIVND (reference sequence).

This chain joins TRBV27 and TRBJ1-2; 9 bases agree with TRBD1. The V gene's germline CDR1 is MNHEY and CDR2 SMNVEV (reference sequence). After removal of 5 bases from V and 5 bases from J, the junction contained 9 bases not matched to a gene. The length of the CDR3 is 15 residues. The CDR3 nucleotides are TGTGCCAGCAGTAACGAACAGGGGGCCGGATATGGCTACACCTTC. Its translation: CASSNEQGAGYGYTF.

As regards this clone: Other nucleotide sequences from this sample produce the same CDR3. The genes are TRBV7-6 and TRBJ1-1; a possible D gene is TRBD1 (5 bases). V was shortened by 6 bases and J by 3 bases, with 14 bases between the two germline ends. This CDR3 contains 14 residues. Germline V gives CDR1 SGHVS, CDR2 FNYEAQ. CDR3 amino acids: CASSSAWGDTEAFF. The CDR3 DNA reads as TGTGCCAGCAGTTCCGCCTGGGGGGACACTGAAGCTTTCTTT.

The V call is TRBV27, the J call TRBJ1-1; 8 bases agree with TRBD1. The CDR3 is 14 amino acids. V was pared by 6 bases and J by 4 bases, with 7 bases of the junction left unmatched. The germline CDR1 and CDR2 sequences are MNHEY and SMNVEV (reference sequence). CDR3 amino acids: CASRILQGGTEAFF. The CDR3 DNA reads TGTGCCAGCAGGATACTACAGGGGGGCACTGAAGCTTTCTTT.

As concerns this clone: Other DNA sequences in this specimen translate into the identical CDR3. The rearrangement links TRBV19 to TRBJ1-1; D is uncertain. The germline V gene encodes CDR1 LNHDA and CDR2 SQIVND (reference sequence). The CDR3 totals 11 residues. The V and J ends lost 3 bases and 6 bases respectively, with 5 bases between them. In DNA form, the CDR3 reads TGTGCCAGTAGTATCGGCTCTGAAGCTTTCTTT. Its protein is CASSIGSEAFF.

The rearrangement joins TRBV6-1 to TRBJ1-5; the D is unclear. This CDR3 region has 14 residues. V was trimmed by 7 bases and J by 5 bases, leaving 15 bases between them. In germline, CDR1 is MNHNS, CDR2 SASEGT. This CDR3 reads CASTTAEDHQPQHF. In nucleotides, the CDR3 is TGTGCCAGCACGACTGCAGAGGACCATCAGCCCCAGCATTTT.